This T cell receptor beta chain appears in the sequencing data of a study of blood T cell repertoires in COVID-19. TCRdb's copy holds only in-frame clones and misses some; the assay was immunoSEQ multiplex PCR. In the table there are under 300,000 clones, just under 85% of which are singletons. The CDR3 runs 15 residues. Losses at the gene ends were 7 bases for V and 8 bases for J; bases not matched to a gene: 15. Per the germline V gene, CDR1 is LNHDA and CDR2 is SQIVND (reference sequence). Material for sequencing was peripheral blood. The clonotype comes from a woman aged 55 to 70 with active or convalescent COVID-19. The chain uses TRBV19 and TRBJ1-2, with 8 bases lining up with TRBD1. The CDR3 sequence: CASTPRAGGYLGYTF. As DNA, the CDR3 is TGTGCCAGTACGCCCCGGGCAGGGGGCTATTTGGGCTACACCTTC.